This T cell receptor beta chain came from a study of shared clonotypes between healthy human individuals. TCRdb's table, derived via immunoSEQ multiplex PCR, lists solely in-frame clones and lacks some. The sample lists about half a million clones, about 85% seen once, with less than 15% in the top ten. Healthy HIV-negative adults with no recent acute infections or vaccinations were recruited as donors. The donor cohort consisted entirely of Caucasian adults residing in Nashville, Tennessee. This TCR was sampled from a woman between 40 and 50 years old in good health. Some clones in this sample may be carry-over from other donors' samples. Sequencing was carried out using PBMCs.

The CDR3 DNA reads as TGTGCCAGCAACACGGCGGGGACATCAGTAGAGACCCAGTACTTC. It yields the protein CASNTAGTSVETQYF. The chain has TRBV7-2 and TRBJ2-5; D is perhaps TRBD1 or TRBD2 (6 bases each). V was cut by 7 bases and J by 4 bases, with 19 bases left in between. This CDR3 has 15 residues. Germline lookup yields CDR1 SGHTA and CDR2 FQGNSA.